This TCR beta chain emerged from a study of blood T cell repertoires in COVID-19. Libraries were prepared by immunoSEQ multiplex PCR; TCRdb keeps only in-frame clonotypes and omits some of them. Of tens of thousands of clones detected, about 91% appear once; the ten largest clones hold 4% to 5%. The CDR3 has 16 residues. Germline-derived CDR1 and CDR2 are SGHRS and YFSETQ. Deletions cut 1 base from V and 9 bases from J, with 23 bases between. Sequenced: peripheral blood. This TCR derives from an older woman with active COVID-19. This chain connects TRBV5-1 to TRBJ2-7; the D gene is possibly TRBD1 (6 bases). The CDR3 DNA reads TGCGCCAGCAGCTTGCCGTCCGGGACACAACCGACCGGGCAGTACTTC. Protein: CASSLPSGTQPTGQYF.